Reported below is one TCR beta chain. A much larger clone sits a single nucleotide away, making a read error possible. Germline V gene lookup returns CDR1 MDHEN and CDR2 SYDVKM. CDR3 size: 15 residues. Trimming cost V 5 bases and J 11 bases; bases outside gene matches: 14. The entry originates in a study of tumor-infiltrating lymphocytes in primary liver carcinoma. It was from about 19-30 mg of unsorted bulk tissue that RNA and DNA were co-extracted. Making TCR beta cDNA involved approximately 0.5 ug total RNA and a constant-region primer. Construction of TCR beta libraries relied on three successive nested multiplex PCR rounds employing slightly modified ARM-PCR. TRBV1-TRBV30 forward and Cbeta reverse primers drove the first two roughly 10-cycle rounds. TCRdb fed the multiplex PCR reads into MiXCR, producing one record per CDR3 protein. In the table there are about 120,000 distinct CDR3 sequences, 65% to 75% of which are singletons.

The V call is TRBV28, the J call TRBJ2-1; 8 bases line up with TRBD2. The source of this sequence is a woman aged 55-70 years with primary liver carcinoma and hepatitis B virus infection. Sequenced input: tumor-adjacent normal liver tissue. Here the CDR3 DNA reads TGTGCCAGCAGTGGGATGGCGGGAGGCAGGAATAAGCAGTTCTTC. Translating it yields CASSGMAGGRNKQFF.